Each of the 6 T cell receptor beta chains below was sequenced from the same sample in a study of T cell clonality in common variable immunodeficiency. These receptors are not linked to any known antigen. Findings and limits, study-wide: Common variable immunodeficiency TCR beta sequences reportedly had fewer deletions and N-nucleotide insertions.

Assay: immunoSEQ multiplex PCR; the TCRdb copy retains only in-frame clones and omits some. Found here are 25,000 to 30,000 clones, no singletons; the ten largest cover around 3%. The sequenced material came from peripheral blood mononuclear cells. The origin of the receptors is a human donor with common variable immunodeficiency.

In its sample, this clone was seen many times. The missing CDR3 end, 3 residues past where the read stops, is filled in from the germline J gene. This chain connects TRBV20-1 to TRBJ2-1; 10 bases line up with TRBD1. With 5 bases clipped from V and 5 bases from J, the junction kept 12 bases outside the gene matches. The CDR3 is 16 residues long. Germline V lookup: CDR1 DFQATT, CDR2 SNEGSKA (reference sequence). This chain's CDR3 is CSADGDDRGHNNEQFF. The sequenced part of the CDR3 DNA is TGCAGTGCTGACGGAGATGACAGGGGGCATAACAATGAG.

In this sample, this clone turned up many times. The missing CDR3 end, 3 residues past where the read stops, is filled in from the germline J gene. The chain is built from TRBV19 and TRBJ2-3, with D possibly matching TRBD1 (5 bases). The CDR3 sequence is 16 residues long. Looked up from germline, CDR1 is LNHDA and CDR2 is SQIVND (reference sequence). Trimming took 3 bases from V and 2 from J, leaving 15 bases between them. The CDR3 here is CASSMMVGDFTDTQYF. The sequenced CDR3 bases are TGTGCCAGTAGTATGATGGTAGGGGATTTCACAGATACG.

This clone was observed at least ten times. The observed sequence ends 3 residues before the CDR3 terminus, with the missing tail filled in from the germline J gene. V is TRBV2 and J is TRBJ2-5; tentatively, D is TRBD1 (5 bases). The CDR3 covers 15 residues. Per germline, CDR1 SNHLY and CDR2 FYNNEI. V was shortened by 2 bases and J by 1 base, with 11 bases between the two germline ends. The sequenced CDR3 bases are TGTGCCAGCAGTGAACAGGGATTTCTCCAAGAGACC. Its protein product is CASSEQGFLQET. The entire CDR3 is CASSEQGFLQETQYF.

This clone was detected ten times or more. The read comes to an end 3 residues before the CDR3 does, leaving the germline J gene to fill in the end. V is TRBV18 and J is TRBJ2-2; weak D call: TRBD1 (5 bases). Germline V gene data show CDR1 as KGHSH and CDR2 as LQKENI. This CDR3 has 14 residues. V was pared by 4 bases and J by 0 bases, with 6 bases between. The chain's CDR3 is CASSLTANTGELFF. Incomplete CDR3 DNA: TGTGCCAGCTCACTGACAGCGAACACCGGGGAG.

This clone was observed at least ten times. The read ends 3 residues early relative to the CDR3; the germline J gene fills the gap. The V and J genes are TRBV19 and TRBJ2-7; the match to TRBD1 covers 10 bases. CDR3 length: 16 residues. With V trimmed by 1 base and J by 1 base, 4 bases remained unmatched. Germline V CDR1 and CDR2: LNHDA, SQIVND (reference sequence). The sequenced part of the CDR3 DNA is TGTGCCAGTAGTATAGGGCGACAGGGGGCTTCCTACGAG. It translates to CASSIGRQGASYE. The full-length CDR3 reads as CASSIGRQGASYEQYF. Filled out from reference TRBV19 and TRBJ2-7, the complete variable domain reads DGGITQSPKYLFRKEGQNVTLSCEQNLNHDAMYWYRQDPGQGLRLIYYSQIVNDFQKGDIAEGYSVSREKKESFPLTVTSAQKNPTAFYLCASSIGRQGASYEQYFGPGTRLTVT.

This clone turned up a few times. The CDR3 extends 3 residues past the end of the read, so its final part is completed from the germline J gene. The chain couples TRBV6-1 to TRBJ1-2; 8 bases match TRBD1. Germline CDR1 and CDR2: MNHNS and SASEGT. The CDR3 runs 14 residues. Trimming took 3 bases from V and 4 from J; bases not matched to a gene: 4. Here the CDR3 reads CASSEDRDSYGYTF. The CDR3 DNA, read in part, is TGTGCCAGCAGTGAGGACAGGGATTCCTATGGC.